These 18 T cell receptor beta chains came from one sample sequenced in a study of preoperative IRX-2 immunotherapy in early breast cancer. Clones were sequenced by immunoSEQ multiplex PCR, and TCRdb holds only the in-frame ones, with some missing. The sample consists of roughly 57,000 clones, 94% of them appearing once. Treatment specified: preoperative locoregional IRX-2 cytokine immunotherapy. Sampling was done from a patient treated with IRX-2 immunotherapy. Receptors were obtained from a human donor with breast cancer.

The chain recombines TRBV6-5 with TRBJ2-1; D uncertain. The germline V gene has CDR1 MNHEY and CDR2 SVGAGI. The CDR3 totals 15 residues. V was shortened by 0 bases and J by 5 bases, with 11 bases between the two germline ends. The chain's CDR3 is CASSYSTGFNNEQFF. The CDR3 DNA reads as TGTGCCAGCAGTTACTCAACCGGGTTCAACAATGAGCAGTTCTTC.

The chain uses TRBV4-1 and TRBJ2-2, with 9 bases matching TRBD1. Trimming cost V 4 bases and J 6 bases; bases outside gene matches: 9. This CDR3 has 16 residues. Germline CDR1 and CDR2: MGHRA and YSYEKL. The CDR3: CASSRDGQGNAGELFF. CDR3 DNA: TGCGCCAGCAGCCGAGACGGACAGGGGAATGCCGGGGAGCTGTTTTTT.

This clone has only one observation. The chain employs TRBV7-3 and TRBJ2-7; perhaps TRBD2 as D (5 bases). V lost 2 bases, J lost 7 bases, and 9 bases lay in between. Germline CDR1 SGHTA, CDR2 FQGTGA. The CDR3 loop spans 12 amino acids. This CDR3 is CASSLSPGEQYF. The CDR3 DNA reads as TGTGCCAGCAGCTTATCCCCGGGGGAGCAGTACTTC. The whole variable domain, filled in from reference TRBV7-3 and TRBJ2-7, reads GAGVSQTPSNKVTEKGKYVELRCDPISGHTALYWYRQSLGQGPEFLIYFQGTGAADDSGLPNDRFFAVRPEGSVSTLKIQRTERGDSAVYLCASSLSPGEQYFGPGTRLTVT.

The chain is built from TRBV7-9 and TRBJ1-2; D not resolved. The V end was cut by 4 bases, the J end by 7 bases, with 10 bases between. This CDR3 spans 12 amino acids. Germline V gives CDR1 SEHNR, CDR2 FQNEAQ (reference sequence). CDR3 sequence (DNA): TGTGCCAGCAGCTCTTATATAGGTGGCTACACCTTC. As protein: CASSSYIGGYTF.

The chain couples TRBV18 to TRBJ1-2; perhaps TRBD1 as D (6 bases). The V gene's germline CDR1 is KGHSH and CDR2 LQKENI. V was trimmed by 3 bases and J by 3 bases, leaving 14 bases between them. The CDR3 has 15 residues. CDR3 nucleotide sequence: TGTGCCAGCTCACCGGAAGGGGGGGACGACTATGGCTACACCTTC. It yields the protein CASSPEGGDDYGYTF. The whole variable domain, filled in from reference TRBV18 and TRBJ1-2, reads NAGVMQNPRHLVRRRGQEARLRCSPMKGHSHVYWYRQLPEEGLKFMVYLQKENIIDESGMPKERFSAEFPKEGPSILRIQQVVRGDSAAYFCASSPEGGDDYGYTFGSGTRLTVV.

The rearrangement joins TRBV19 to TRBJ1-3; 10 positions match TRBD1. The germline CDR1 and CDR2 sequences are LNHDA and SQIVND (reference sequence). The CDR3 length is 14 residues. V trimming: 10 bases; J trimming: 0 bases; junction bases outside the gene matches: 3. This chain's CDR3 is CAKDRGPSGNTIYF. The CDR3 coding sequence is TGTGCCAAAGACAGGGGGCCCTCTGGAAACACCATATATTTT.

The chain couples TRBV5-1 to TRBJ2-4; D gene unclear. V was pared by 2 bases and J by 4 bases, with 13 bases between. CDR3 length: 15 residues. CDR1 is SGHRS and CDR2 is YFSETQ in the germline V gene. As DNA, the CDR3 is TGCGCCAGCAGCTTCAGTAGGACCGAGAAAAACATTCAGTACTTC. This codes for CASSFSRTEKNIQYF.

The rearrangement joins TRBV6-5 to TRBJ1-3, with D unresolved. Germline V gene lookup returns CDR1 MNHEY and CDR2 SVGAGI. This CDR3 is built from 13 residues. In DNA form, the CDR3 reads TGTGCGTCGCATTCCAGCTCTGGAAACACCATATATTTT. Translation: CASHSSSGNTIYF.

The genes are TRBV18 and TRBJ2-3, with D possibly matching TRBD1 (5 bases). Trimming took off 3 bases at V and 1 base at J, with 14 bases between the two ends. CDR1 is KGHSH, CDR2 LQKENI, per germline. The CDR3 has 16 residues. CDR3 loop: CASSPSRAGRTDTQYF. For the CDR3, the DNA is TGTGCCAGCTCACCCTCCCGGGCAGGGCGCACAGATACGCAGTATTTT.

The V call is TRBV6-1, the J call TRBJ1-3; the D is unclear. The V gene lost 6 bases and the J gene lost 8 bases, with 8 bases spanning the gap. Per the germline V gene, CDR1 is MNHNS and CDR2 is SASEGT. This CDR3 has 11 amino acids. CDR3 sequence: CASRVRDTIYF. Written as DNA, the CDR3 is TGTGCCAGCAGAGTAAGAGACACCATATATTTT.

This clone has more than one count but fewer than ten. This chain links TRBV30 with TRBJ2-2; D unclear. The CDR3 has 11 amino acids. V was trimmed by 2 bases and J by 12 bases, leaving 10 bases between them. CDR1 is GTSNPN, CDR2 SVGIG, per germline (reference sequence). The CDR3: CAWSLLNQLFF. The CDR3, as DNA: TGTGCCTGGAGTTTACTCAATCAGCTGTTTTTT.

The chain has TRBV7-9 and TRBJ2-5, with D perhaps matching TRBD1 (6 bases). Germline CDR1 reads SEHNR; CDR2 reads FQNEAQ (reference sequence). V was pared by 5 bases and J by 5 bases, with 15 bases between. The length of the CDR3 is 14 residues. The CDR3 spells CASSLSGGTETQYF. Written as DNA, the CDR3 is TGTGCCAGCAGCCTAAGTGGGGGCACGGAGACCCAGTACTTC.

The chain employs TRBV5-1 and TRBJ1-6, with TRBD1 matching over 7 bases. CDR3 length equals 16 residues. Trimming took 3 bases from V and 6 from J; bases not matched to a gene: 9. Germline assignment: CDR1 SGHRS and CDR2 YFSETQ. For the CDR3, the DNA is TGCGCCAGCAGCTCGTGGGGACAGAACCCTAATTCACCCCTCCACTTT. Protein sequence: CASSSWGQNPNSPLHF.

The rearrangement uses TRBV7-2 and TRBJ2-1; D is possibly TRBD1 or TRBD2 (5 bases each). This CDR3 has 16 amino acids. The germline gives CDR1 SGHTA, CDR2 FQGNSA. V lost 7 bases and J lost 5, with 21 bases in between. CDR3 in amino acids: CASTPHLRGKNNEQFF. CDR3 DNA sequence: TGTGCCAGCACCCCCCATTTGAGGGGCAAGAACAATGAGCAGTTCTTC.

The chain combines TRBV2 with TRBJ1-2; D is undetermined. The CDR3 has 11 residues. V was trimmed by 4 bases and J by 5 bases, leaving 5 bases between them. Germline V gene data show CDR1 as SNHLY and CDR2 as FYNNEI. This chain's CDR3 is CASSGRYGYTF. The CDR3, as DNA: TGTGCCAGCAGTGGCCGATATGGCTACACCTTC. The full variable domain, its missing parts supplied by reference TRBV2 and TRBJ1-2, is EPEVTQTPSHQVTQMGQEVILRCVPISNHLYFYWYRQILGQKVEFLVSFYNNEISEKSEIFDDQFSVERPDGSNFTLKIRSTKLEDSAMYFCASSGRYGYTFGSGTRLTVV.

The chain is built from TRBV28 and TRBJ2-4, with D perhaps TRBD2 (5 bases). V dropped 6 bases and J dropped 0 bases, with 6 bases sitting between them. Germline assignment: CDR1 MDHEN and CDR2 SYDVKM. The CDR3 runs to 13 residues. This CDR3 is CASRDLAKNIQYF. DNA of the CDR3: TGTGCCAGCAGGGACTTAGCCAAAAACATTCAGTACTTC.

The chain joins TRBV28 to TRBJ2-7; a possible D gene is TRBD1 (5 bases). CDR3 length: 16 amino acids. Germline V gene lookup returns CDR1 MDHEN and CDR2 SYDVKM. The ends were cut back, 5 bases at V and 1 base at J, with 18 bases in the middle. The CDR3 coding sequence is TGTGCCAGCAGTCGACCTAGGGGCAGGCCTTCCTACGAGCAGTACTTC. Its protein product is CASSRPRGRPSYEQYF.

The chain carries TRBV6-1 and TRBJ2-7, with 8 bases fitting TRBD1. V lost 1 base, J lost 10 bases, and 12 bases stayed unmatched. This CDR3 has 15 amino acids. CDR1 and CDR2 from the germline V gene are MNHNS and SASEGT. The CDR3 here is CASSEVGPGQAPQYF. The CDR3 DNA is TGTGCCAGCAGTGAAGTCGGTCCGGGACAGGCTCCTCAGTACTTC.